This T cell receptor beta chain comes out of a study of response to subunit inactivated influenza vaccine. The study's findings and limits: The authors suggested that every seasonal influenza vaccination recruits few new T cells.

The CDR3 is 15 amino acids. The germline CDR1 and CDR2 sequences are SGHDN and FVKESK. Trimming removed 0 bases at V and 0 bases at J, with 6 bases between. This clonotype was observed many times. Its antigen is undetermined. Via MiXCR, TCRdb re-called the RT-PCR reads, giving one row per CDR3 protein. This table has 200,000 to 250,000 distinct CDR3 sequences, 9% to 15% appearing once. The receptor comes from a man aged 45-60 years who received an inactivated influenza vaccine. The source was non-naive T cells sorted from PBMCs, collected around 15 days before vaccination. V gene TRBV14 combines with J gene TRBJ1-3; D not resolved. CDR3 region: CASSQEIVSGNTIYF. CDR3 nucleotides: TGTGCCAGCAGCCAAGAGATTGTCTCTGGAAACACCATATATTTT.